This T cell receptor (beta chain) was retrieved from a study of shared clonotypes between healthy human individuals. Whole-study results and caveats: Shared clonotypes: 4.5% to 6.5% naive CD4, about 3.3% naive CD8, around 2.4% memory CD4, roughly 0.4% memory CD8.

Data came from immunoSEQ multiplex PCR; TCRdb stores just in-frame clones and leaves some out. The sample comprises some 1,400,000 clones, around 97% of which are singletons, and approximately 1% rests with the top ten. Germline assignment: CDR1 SEHNR and CDR2 FQNEAQ (reference sequence). CDR3 length equals 16 residues. V lost 2 bases to trimming and J lost 0 bases; unmatched junction nucleotides: 6. As to this clone: Its antigen is unknown.

The chain combines TRBV7-9 with TRBJ1-2; TRBD1 aligns across 7 bases. Sample: naive CD4+ T cells sorted from blood. The subset is: CD45RA+ positively selected. This sequence was found in a man aged 25 to 45 in good health. Written as DNA, the CDR3 is TGTGCCAGCAGCTTACGTGACAGGGTGTCTAACTATGGCTACACCTTC. Its translation is CASSLRDRVSNYGYTF.